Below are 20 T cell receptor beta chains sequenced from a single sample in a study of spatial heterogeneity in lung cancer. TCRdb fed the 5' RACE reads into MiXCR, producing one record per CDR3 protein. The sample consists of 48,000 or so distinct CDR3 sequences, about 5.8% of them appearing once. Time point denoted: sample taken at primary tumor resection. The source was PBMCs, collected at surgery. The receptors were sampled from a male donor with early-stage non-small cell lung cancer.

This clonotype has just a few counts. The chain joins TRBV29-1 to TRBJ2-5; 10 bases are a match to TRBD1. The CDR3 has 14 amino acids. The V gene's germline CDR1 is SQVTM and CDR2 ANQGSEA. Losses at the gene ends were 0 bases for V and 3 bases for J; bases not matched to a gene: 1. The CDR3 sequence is CSVEEGTGEETQYF. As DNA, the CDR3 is TGCAGCGTTGAAGAAGGGACAGGGGAAGAGACCCAGTACTTC.

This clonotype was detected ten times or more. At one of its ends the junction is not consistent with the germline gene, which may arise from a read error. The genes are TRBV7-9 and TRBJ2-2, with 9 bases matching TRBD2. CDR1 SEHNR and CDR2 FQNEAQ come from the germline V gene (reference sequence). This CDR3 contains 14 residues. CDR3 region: CASSLAGHTGELFF. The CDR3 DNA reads TGTGCCAGCAGCCTAGCGGGACACACCGGGGAGCTGTTTTTT.

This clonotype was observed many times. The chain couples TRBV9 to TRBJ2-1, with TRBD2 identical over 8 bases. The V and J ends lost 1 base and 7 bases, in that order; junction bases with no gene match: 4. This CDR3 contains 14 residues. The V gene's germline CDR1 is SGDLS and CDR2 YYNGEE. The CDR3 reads CASSVKRETNEQFF. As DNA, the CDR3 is TGTGCCAGCAGCGTAAAGCGGGAGACAAATGAGCAGTTCTTC.

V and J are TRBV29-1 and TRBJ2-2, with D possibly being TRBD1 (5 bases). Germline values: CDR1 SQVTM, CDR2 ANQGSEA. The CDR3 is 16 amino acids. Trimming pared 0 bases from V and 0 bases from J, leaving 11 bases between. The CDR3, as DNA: TGCAGCGTTGAAGAAGGGGTAGCTTCGAACACCGGGGAGCTGTTTTTT. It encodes CSVEEGVASNTGELFF.

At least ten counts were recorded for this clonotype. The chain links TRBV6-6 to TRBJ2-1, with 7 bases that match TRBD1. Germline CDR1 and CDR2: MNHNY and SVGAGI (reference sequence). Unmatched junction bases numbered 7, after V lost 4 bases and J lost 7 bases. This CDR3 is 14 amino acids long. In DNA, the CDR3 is TGTGCCAGCAGTTCCTCCGGGACAGCTAATGAGCAGTTCTTC. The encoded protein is CASSSSGTANEQFF.

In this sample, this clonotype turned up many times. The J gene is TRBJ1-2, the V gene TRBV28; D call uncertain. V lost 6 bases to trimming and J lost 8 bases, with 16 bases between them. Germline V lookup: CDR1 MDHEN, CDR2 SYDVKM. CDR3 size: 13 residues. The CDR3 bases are TGTGCCAGCAGCTCTCCCTCGACAACAGGCTACACCTTC. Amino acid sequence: CASSSPSTTGYTF.

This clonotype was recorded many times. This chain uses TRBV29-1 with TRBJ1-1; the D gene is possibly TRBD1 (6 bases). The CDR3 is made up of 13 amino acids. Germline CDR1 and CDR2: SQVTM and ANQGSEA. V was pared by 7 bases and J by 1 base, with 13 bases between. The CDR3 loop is CSGWTVTNTEAFF. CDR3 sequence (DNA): TGCAGCGGGTGGACAGTTACGAACACTGAAGCTTTCTTT.

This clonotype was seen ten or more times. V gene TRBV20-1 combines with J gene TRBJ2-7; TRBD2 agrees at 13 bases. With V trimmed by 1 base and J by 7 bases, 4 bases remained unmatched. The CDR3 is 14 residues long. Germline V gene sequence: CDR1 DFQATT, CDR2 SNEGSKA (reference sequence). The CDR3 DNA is TGCAGTGCTAGAGTGGGGACTAGCGGGACGGAGCAGTACTTC. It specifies CSARVGTSGTEQYF.

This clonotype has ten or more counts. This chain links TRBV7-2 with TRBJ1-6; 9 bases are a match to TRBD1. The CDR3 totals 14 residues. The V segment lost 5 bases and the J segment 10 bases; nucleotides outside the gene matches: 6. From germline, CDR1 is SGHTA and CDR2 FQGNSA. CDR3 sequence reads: CASSPQGAWSPLHF. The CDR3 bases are TGTGCCAGCAGCCCACAGGGGGCATGGTCACCCCTCCACTTT.

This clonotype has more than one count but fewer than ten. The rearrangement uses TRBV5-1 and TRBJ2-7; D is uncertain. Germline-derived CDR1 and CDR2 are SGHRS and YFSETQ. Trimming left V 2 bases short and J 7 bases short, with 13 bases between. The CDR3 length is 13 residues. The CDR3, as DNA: TGCGCCAGCAGCTTCGAAGACCCTCGGGAGCAGTACTTC. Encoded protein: CASSFEDPREQYF.

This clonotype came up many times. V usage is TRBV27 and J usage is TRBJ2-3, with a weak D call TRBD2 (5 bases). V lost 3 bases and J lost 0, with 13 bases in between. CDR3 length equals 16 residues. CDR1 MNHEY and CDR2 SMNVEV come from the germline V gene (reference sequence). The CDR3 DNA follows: TGTGCCAGCAGTTTCGGGATGGGAGTGAGCACAGATACGCAGTATTTT. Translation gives CASSFGMGVSTDTQYF.

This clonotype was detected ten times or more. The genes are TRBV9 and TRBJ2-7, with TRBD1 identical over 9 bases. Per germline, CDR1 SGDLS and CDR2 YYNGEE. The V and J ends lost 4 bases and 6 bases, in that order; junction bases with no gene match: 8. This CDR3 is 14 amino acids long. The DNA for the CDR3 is TGTGCCAGCAGCCCCCGGGACAGGGTTGGCGAGCAGTACTTC. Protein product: CASSPRDRVGEQYF.

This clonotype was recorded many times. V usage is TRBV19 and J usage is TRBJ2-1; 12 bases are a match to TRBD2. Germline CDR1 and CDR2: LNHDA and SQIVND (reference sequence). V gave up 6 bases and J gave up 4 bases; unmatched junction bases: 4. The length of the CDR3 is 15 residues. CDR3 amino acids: CASSPTSGSYNEQFF. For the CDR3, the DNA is TGTGCCAGTAGCCCGACTAGCGGGAGTTACAATGAGCAGTTCTTC. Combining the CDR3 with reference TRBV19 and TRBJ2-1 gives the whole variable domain DGGITQSPKYLFRKEGQNVTLSCEQNLNHDAMYWYRQDPGQGLRLIYYSQIVNDFQKGDIAEGYSVSREKKESFPLTVTSAQKNPTAFYLCASSPTSGSYNEQFFGPGTRLTVL.

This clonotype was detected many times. This CDR3 is CASSATAVEQFF. The CDR3 region has the DNA TGTGCCAGCAGCGCGACGGCGGTTGAGCAGTTCTTC. The chain uses TRBV7-2 and TRBJ2-1; D not certain. Trimming shortened V by 5 bases and J by 9 bases, and 11 bases separated the two germline ends. Germline values: CDR1 SGHTA, CDR2 FQGNSA. CDR3 length: 12 amino acids.

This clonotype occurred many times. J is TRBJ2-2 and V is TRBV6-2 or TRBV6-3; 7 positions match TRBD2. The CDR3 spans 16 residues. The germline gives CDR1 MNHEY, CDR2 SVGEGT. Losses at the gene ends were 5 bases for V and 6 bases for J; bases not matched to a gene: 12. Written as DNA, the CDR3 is TGTGCCAGCAGTACGCTGACACCGGCGGGAGCCGGGGAGCTGTTTTTT. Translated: CASSTLTPAGAGELFF.

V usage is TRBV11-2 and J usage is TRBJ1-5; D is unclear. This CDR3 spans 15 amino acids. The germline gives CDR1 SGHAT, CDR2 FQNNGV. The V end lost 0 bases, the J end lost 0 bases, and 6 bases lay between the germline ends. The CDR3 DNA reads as TGTGCCAGCAGCTTAGACACCTATAGCAATCAGCCCCAGCATTTT. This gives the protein CASSLDTYSNQPQHF.

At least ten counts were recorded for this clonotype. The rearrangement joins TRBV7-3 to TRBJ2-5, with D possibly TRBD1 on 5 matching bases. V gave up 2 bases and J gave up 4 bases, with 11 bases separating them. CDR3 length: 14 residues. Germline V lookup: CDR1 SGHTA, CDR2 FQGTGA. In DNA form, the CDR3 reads TGTGCCAGCAGCTTAGCAGGGAACGGAGAGACCCAGTACTTC. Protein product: CASSLAGNGETQYF.

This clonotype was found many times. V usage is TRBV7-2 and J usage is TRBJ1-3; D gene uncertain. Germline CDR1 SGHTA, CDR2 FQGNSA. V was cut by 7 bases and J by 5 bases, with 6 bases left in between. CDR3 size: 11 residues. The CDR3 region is CASTLRNTIYF. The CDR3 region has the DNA TGTGCCAGCACCCTCCGAAACACCATATATTTT.

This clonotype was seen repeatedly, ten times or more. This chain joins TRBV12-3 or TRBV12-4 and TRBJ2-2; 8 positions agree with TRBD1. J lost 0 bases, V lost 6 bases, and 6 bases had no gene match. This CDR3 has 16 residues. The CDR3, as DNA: TGTGCCAGCAGGCAAGACAGGGGAGCGAACACCGGGGAGCTGTTTTTT. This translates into CASRQDRGANTGELFF.

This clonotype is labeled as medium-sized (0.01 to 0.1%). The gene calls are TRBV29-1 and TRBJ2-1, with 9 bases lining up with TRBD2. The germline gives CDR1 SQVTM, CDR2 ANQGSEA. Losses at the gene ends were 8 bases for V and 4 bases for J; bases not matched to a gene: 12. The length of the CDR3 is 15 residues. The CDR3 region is CSPPRREGNYNEQFF. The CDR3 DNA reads TGCAGCCCCCCCCGGCGGGAGGGGAATTACAATGAGCAGTTCTTC.